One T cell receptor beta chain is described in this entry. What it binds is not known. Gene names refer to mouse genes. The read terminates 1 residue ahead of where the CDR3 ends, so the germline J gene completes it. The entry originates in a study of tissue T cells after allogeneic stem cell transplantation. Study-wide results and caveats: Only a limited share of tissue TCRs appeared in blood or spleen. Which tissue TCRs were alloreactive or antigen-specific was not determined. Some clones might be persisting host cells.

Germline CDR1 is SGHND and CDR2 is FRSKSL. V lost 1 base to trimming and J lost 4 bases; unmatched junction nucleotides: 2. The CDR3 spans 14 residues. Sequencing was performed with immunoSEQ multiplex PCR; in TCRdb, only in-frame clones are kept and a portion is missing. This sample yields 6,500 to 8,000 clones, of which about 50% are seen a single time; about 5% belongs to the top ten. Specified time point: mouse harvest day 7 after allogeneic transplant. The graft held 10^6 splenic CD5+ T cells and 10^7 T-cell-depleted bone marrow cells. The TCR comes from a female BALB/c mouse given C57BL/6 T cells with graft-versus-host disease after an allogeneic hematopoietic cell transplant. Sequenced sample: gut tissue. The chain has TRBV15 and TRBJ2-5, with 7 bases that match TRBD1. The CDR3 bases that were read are TGTGCCAGCAGTTTAGGACAGGGAAAAGACACCCAGTAC. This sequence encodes CASSLGQGKDTQY. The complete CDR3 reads CASSLGQGKDTQYF.